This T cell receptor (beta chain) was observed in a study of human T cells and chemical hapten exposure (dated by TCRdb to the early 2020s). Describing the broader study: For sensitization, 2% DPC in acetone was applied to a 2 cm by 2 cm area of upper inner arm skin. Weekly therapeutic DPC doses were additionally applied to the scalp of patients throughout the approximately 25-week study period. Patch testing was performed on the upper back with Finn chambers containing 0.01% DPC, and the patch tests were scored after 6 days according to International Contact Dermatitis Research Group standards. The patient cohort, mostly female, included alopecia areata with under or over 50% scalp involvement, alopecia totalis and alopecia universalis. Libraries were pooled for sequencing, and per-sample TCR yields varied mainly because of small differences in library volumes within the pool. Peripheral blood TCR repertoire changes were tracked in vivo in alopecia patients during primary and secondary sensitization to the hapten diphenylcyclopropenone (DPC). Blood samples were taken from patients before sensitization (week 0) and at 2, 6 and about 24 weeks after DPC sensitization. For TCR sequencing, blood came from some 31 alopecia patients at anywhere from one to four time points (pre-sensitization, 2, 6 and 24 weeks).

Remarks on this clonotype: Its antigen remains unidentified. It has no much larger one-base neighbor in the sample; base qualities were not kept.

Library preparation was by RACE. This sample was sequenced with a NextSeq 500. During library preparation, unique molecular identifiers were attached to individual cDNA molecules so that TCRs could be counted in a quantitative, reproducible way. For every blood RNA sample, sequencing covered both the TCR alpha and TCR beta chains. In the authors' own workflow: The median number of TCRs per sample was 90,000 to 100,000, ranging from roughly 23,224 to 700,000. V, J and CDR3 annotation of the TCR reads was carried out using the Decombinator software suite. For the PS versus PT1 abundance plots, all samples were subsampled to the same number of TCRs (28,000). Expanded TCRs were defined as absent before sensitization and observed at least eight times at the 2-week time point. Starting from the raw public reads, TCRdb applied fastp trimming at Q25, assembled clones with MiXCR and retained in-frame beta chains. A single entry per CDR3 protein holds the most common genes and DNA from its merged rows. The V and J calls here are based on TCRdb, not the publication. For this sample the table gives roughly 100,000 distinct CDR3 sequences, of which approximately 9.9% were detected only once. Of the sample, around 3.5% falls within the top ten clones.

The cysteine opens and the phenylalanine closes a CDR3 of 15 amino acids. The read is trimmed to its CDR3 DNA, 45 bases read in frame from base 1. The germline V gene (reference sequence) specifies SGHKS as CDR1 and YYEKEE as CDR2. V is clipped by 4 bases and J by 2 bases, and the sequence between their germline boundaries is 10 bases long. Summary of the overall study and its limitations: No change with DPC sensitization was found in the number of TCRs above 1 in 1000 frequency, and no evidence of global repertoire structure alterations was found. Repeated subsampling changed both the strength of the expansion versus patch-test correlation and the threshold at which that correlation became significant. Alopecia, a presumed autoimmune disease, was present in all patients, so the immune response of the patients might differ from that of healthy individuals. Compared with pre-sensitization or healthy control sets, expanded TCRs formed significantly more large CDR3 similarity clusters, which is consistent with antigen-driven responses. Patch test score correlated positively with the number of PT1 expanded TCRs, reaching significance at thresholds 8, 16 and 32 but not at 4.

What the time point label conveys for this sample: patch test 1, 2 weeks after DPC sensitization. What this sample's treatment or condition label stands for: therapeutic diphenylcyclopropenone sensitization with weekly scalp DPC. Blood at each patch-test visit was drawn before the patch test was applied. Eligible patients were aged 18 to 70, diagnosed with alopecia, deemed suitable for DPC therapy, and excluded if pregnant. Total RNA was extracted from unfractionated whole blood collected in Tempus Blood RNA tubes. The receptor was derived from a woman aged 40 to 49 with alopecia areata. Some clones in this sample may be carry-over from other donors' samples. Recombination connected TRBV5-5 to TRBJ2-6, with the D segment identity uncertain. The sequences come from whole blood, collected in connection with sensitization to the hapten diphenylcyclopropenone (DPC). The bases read TGTGCCAGCAGCCTGTCGGAGACTGGGGCCAACGTCCTGACTTTC. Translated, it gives CASSLSETGANVLTF.